This T cell receptor (beta chain) derives from a study of cytotoxic CD8 clonotypes in ibrutinib-treated CLL. Study overall: Mean productive templates were approximately 240,000; mean productive rearrangements were around 90,000.

Sequencing used immunoSEQ multiplex PCR; TCRdb keeps in-frame clones, though not all of them. The sample holds roughly 15,000 clones, about 80% seen once. Study-wide findings and caveats: Baseline levels were approached again at progression, after clonality had risen at ibrutinib response. Patients showed higher baseline clonality than age-matched healthy donors, and it tracked circulating CD8+ T-cell counts. Sustained-remission and progressing patients had different sampling times.

Comment on this clone: Its antigen is unidentified.

V lost 1 base, J lost 4 bases, and 7 bases lay in between. In germline, CDR1 is MNHEY, CDR2 SMNVEV (reference sequence). The CDR3 extends over 13 amino acids. This receptor was taken from a human donor with chronic lymphocytic leukemia. The source material was PBMCs, sampled before ibrutinib treatment. This rearrangement joins TRBV27 to TRBJ1-1, with no clear D. DNA for the CDR3: TGTGCCAGCAGTTTATTATTCCGCACTGAAGCTTTCTTT. Translation: CASSLLFRTEAFF.